The 29 T cell receptor beta chains given below trace back to one sample, sequenced in a study of blood T cell repertoires in COVID-19. Libraries were prepared by immunoSEQ multiplex PCR; TCRdb keeps only in-frame clonotypes and omits some of them. The data contain a few hundred thousand clones, 89% of them singletons. The material sequenced was peripheral blood. The receptors here all came from a middle-aged woman who had recovered from COVID-19.

The V call is TRBV7-9, the J call TRBJ2-2, with a tentative D call TRBD2 (5 bases). From germline, CDR1 is SEHNR and CDR2 FQNEAQ (reference sequence). The CDR3 length is 13 residues. Trimming took 5 bases from V and 4 from J, leaving 8 bases between them. CDR3 region: CASSLRGTGELFF. The CDR3 DNA follows: TGTGCCAGCAGCCTCCGGGGCACCGGGGAGCTGTTTTTT.

This clone is a singleton in its sample. J is TRBJ2-1 and V is TRBV18; 14 positions match TRBD2. The CDR3 consists of 17 residues. V dropped 5 bases and J dropped 9; count of bases not matched to a gene: 12. CDR1 is KGHSH and CDR2 is LQKENI in the germline V gene. The CDR3 nucleotides are TGTGCCAGCTCAAGACAGGGACTAGCGGGAGCCTCTGGTGAGCAGTTCTTC. Its translation is CASSRQGLAGASGEQFF.

This rearrangement joins TRBV7-9 to TRBJ2-7; 8 positions agree with TRBD1. The CDR3 runs 19 residues. Per germline, CDR1 SEHNR and CDR2 FQNEAQ (reference sequence). V was pared by 3 bases and J by 4 bases, with 20 bases of the junction left unmatched. CDR3 sequence: CASSFSPDTTGTGEYEQYF. The CDR3 DNA sequence: TGTGCCAGCAGCTTCAGCCCTGACACGACCGGGACAGGAGAATACGAGCAGTACTTC.

A few counts support this clone. Other DNA sequences in this specimen translate into the identical CDR3. V gene TRBV5-4 combines with J gene TRBJ2-7; TRBD2 aligns across 7 bases. Trimming took 2 bases from V and 2 from J; bases not matched to a gene: 7. The length of the CDR3 is 15 residues. The V gene's germline CDR1 is SGHNT and CDR2 YYREEE (reference sequence). DNA for the CDR3: TGTGCCAGCAGCTTAGGCCTAGCGGAGACCTACGAGCAGTACTTC. Protein: CASSLGLAETYEQYF.

The chain combines TRBV14 with TRBJ2-3; the match to TRBD1 covers 11 bases. The J segment lost 1 base and the V segment lost 0 bases, leaving 6 bases of the junction unmatched. Germline loops: CDR1 SGHDN, CDR2 FVKESK. The CDR3 runs to 18 residues. The CDR3 spells CASSQDLGQGAGTDTQYF. DNA of the CDR3: TGTGCCAGCAGCCAAGATCTCGGACAGGGGGCAGGCACAGATACGCAGTATTTT.

This chain connects TRBV6-5 to TRBJ1-2; tentative D call: TRBD1 (5 bases). Trimming removed 6 bases at V and 8 bases at J, with 19 bases between. Germline CDR1 and CDR2: MNHEY and SVGAGI. CDR3 length: 14 residues. Here the CDR3 reads CASSPGSTRGGYTF. The CDR3 DNA reads TGTGCCAGCAGCCCGGGATCAACCCGGGGGGGCTACACCTTC.

The CDR3 spells CASSAGQGPYNEQFF. The CDR3 DNA reads as TGTGCCAGCAGCGCCGGACAGGGGCCATACAATGAGCAGTTCTTC. V and J are TRBV9 and TRBJ2-1; TRBD1 matches 9 bases. The CDR3 contains 15 residues. Per germline, CDR1 SGDLS and CDR2 YYNGEE. J lost 4 bases, V lost 3 bases, and 5 bases had no gene match.

The rearrangement uses TRBV6-5 and TRBJ2-1, with a weak D call TRBD2 (5 bases). CDR1 and CDR2 (germline): MNHEY, SVGAGI. The V end was cut by 6 bases, the J end by 4 bases, with 13 bases between. The CDR3 spans 14 residues. The CDR3 DNA sequence: TGTGCCAGCAGCGGACTCGACGCTTACAATGAGCAGTTCTTC. Protein: CASSGLDAYNEQFF.

The chain employs TRBV5-1 and TRBJ2-2; D is perhaps TRBD1 (6 bases). Trimming stripped 3 bases from V and 6 bases from J, with 12 bases between. The germline CDR1 and CDR2 sequences are SGHRS and YFSETQ. CDR3 length: 14 amino acids. CDR3 sequence (DNA): TGCGCCAGCAGCTCCGACCCAGGGGCCGGGGAGCTGTTTTTT. Amino acid sequence: CASSSDPGAGELFF.

CDR3 sequence: CASSPQGSVSGNTIYF. Written as DNA, the CDR3 is TGTGCCAGCAGCCCACAGGGCTCGGTCTCTGGAAACACCATATATTTT. The rearrangement links TRBV3-1 (or the pseudogene TRBV3-2) to TRBJ1-3; maybe TRBD1 (6 bases). V was cut by 4 bases and J by 0 bases, with 13 bases left in between. The CDR3 consists of 16 residues. CDR1 and CDR2 from the germline V gene are LGHDT and YNNKEL (reference sequence).

The rearrangement uses TRBV6-5 and TRBJ2-2, with TRBD2 matching over 8 bases. There are 15 residues in the CDR3. With 5 bases clipped from V and 7 bases from J, the junction kept 9 bases outside the gene matches. Germline lookup yields CDR1 MNHEY and CDR2 SVGAGI. CDR3 coding DNA: TGTGCCAGCAGTCGGACTAGCAGTCTGGTCGGGGAGCTGTTTTTT. Protein sequence: CASSRTSSLVGELFF.

V is TRBV4-1 and J is TRBJ2-7; TRBD1 aligns across 8 bases. The V gene's germline CDR1 is MGHRA and CDR2 YSYEKL. After removal of 4 bases from V and 0 bases from J, the junction contained 8 bases not matched to a gene. The CDR3 runs to 16 residues. The CDR3 sequence: CASSPEGTGLSYEQYF. The CDR3 DNA sequence: TGCGCCAGCAGCCCAGAAGGGACAGGTCTCTCCTACGAGCAGTACTTC.

The chain is built from TRBV6-5 and TRBJ2-7; 7 bases agree with TRBD1. The CDR3 sequence is 15 residues long. Unmatched junction bases numbered 9, after V lost 6 bases and J lost 1 base. Per germline, CDR1 MNHEY and CDR2 SVGAGI. CDR3: CASSPTGTASYEQYF. The DNA of the CDR3 is TGTGCCAGCAGCCCCACCGGGACAGCATCCTACGAGCAGTACTTC.

The chain uses TRBV24-1 and TRBJ2-1; D is perhaps TRBD2 (5 bases). Germline V lookup: CDR1 KGHDR, CDR2 SFDVKD. V was trimmed by 5 bases and J by 4 bases, leaving 14 bases between them. This CDR3 spans 15 amino acids. CDR3 sequence (DNA): TGTGCCACCAGTGGGGCTAGCCAACTATACAATGAGCAGTTCTTC. The encoded protein is CATSGASQLYNEQFF.

This clone was found once. V gene TRBV14 combines with J gene TRBJ2-7; 10 nucleotides agree with TRBD1. Germline CDR1 reads SGHDN; CDR2 reads FVKESK. Trimming cost V 1 base and J 6 bases; bases outside gene matches: 6. CDR3 length equals 15 residues. CDR3 loop: CASSQVGTGAGEQYF. The CDR3 DNA follows: TGTGCCAGCAGCCAAGTGGGGACAGGGGCTGGCGAGCAGTACTTC.

V usage is TRBV19 and J usage is TRBJ1-4; D may be TRBD1 (5 bases). CDR1 is LNHDA, CDR2 SQIVND, per germline (reference sequence). The CDR3 loop spans 13 amino acids. V was pared by 6 bases and J by 7 bases, with 12 bases between. The CDR3 loop reads CASSDGGREKLFF. The CDR3 DNA follows: TGTGCCAGTAGCGACGGGGGACGTGAAAAACTGTTTTTT.

The chain links TRBV6-5 to TRBJ1-2; D not resolved. The CDR3 consists of 14 residues. V was pared by 0 bases and J by 4 bases, with 9 bases between. CDR1 and CDR2 from the germline V gene are MNHEY and SVGAGI. CDR3 region: CASSYSTDIYGYTF. The CDR3 DNA reads TGTGCCAGCAGTTACTCTACCGACATCTATGGCTACACCTTC.

The gene calls are TRBV7-8 and TRBJ2-3, with 7 bases that match TRBD2. CDR1 and CDR2 from the germline V gene are SGHVS and FQNEAQ. This CDR3 has 14 amino acids. The V and J ends lost 1 base and 6 bases, in that order; junction bases with no gene match: 4. The CDR3 coding sequence is TGTGCCAGCAGCTTAGGCCTAGCGGTTGATACGCAGTATTTT. Its protein is CASSLGLAVDTQYF.

The rearrangement uses TRBV24-1 and TRBJ2-3, with D possibly being TRBD2 (5 bases). The CDR3 extends over 14 amino acids. CDR1 is KGHDR, CDR2 SFDVKD, per germline. Trimming removed 5 bases at V and 5 bases at J, with 13 bases between. The CDR3 reads CATSGPGSEDTQYF. The CDR3 DNA is TGTGCCACCAGTGGTCCGGGATCGGAAGATACGCAGTATTTT.

The chain is built from TRBV10-1 and TRBJ2-3; 7 positions agree with TRBD2. Germline values: CDR1 WNHNN, CDR2 SYGVQD (reference sequence). Germline trimming cut 3 bases from V and 4 bases from J; bases unmatched to any gene: 4. This CDR3 region has 14 residues. CDR3 in amino acids: CASSDPTSPDTQYF. The DNA of the CDR3 is TGCGCCAGCAGTGACCCGACTAGCCCAGATACGCAGTATTTT.

This clone has just one count. The chain is built from TRBV11-2 and TRBJ2-7, with 8 bases that match TRBD2. This CDR3 has 12 amino acids. Germline V gene sequence: CDR1 SGHAT, CDR2 FQNNGV. J gave up 12 bases and V 4 bases, and 8 bases lay outside the gene matches. DNA for the CDR3: TGTGCCAGCAGCTCAGCGGGAGTTAACCCGTACTTC. Protein product: CASSSAGVNPYF.

The chain joins TRBV5-8 to TRBJ2-6, with a weak D call TRBD1 (6 bases). The V end was cut by 0 bases, the J end by 0 bases, with 10 bases between. This CDR3 contains 17 residues. CDR1 and CDR2 (germline): SGHTS, YDEGEE. The chain's CDR3 is CASSLGVDSSGANVLTF. CDR3 bases: TGTGCCAGCAGCTTGGGGGTGGACAGCTCTGGGGCCAACGTCCTGACTTTC.

This sequence joins TRBV6-1 and TRBJ1-5; 7 bases are a match to TRBD1. The J segment lost 4 bases and the V segment lost 3 bases, leaving 3 bases of the junction unmatched. This CDR3 is built from 14 residues. Germline-derived CDR1 and CDR2 are MNHNS and SASEGT. CDR3 residues: CASSDTQGNQPQHF. CDR3 nucleotide sequence: TGTGCCAGCAGTGACACACAGGGGAATCAGCCCCAGCATTTT.

This chain links TRBV7-9 with TRBJ1-3, with unresolved D. There are 15 residues in the CDR3. CDR1 and CDR2 from the germline V gene are SEHNR and FQNEAQ (reference sequence). The ends were cut back, 4 bases at V and 0 bases at J, with 10 bases in the middle. The CDR3 loop is CASSSSPLSGNTIYF. DNA for the CDR3: TGTGCCAGCAGCTCCTCCCCCCTCTCTGGAAACACCATATATTTT.

The chain has TRBV19 and TRBJ2-7, with 7 bases that match TRBD1. Germline loops: CDR1 LNHDA, CDR2 SQIVND (reference sequence). The CDR3 spans 13 residues. V trimming: 3 bases; J trimming: 2 bases; junction bases outside the gene matches: 1. The CDR3 sequence is CASSIDRAYEQYF. CDR3 in DNA: TGTGCCAGTAGTATTGACAGGGCCTACGAGCAGTACTTC.

The genes are TRBV5-1 and TRBJ2-5; D remains unclear. V was trimmed by 0 bases and J by 1 base, leaving 10 bases between them. The CDR3 covers 15 residues. The germline V gene encodes CDR1 SGHRS and CDR2 YFSETQ. CDR3 bases: TGCGCCAGCAGCTTGGATGGCGGAACCCAAGAGACCCAGTACTTC. Its translation is CASSLDGGTQETQYF.

J is TRBJ2-1 and V is TRBV9, with a tentative D call TRBD1 (8 bases). Germline V gives CDR1 SGDLS, CDR2 YYNGEE. Trimming took off 0 bases at V and 10 bases at J, with 17 bases between the two ends. CDR3 length: 15 residues. The CDR3 reads CASSVAGGGGAEQFF. CDR3 bases: TGTGCCAGCAGCGTAGCAGGGGGCGGGGGAGCGGAGCAGTTCTTC.

V usage is TRBV5-5 and J usage is TRBJ2-1, with 7 bases matching TRBD2. The CDR3 is 15 residues long. Germline-derived CDR1 and CDR2 are SGHKS and YYEKEE (reference sequence). V was pared by 4 bases and J by 9 bases, with 13 bases of the junction left unmatched. The CDR3 spells CASSQTSQWVSEQFF. CDR3 coding DNA: TGTGCCAGCAGCCAGACTAGCCAGTGGGTCAGTGAGCAGTTCTTC.

The chain joins TRBV19 to TRBJ2-1; the match to TRBD2 covers 13 bases. V dropped 0 bases and J dropped 0; count of bases not matched to a gene: 8. The CDR3 runs 20 residues. CDR1 is LNHDA, CDR2 SQIVND, per germline (reference sequence). The CDR3 loop reads CASSIEGLAGPHGSYNEQFF. As DNA, the CDR3 is TGTGCCAGTAGTATAGAGGGACTAGCGGGACCTCATGGCTCCTACAATGAGCAGTTCTTC.